This T cell receptor beta chain emerged from a study of blood T cell repertoires in COVID-19. For the study at large: Samples came from the United States, Italy and Spain, spanning acute and convalescent COVID-19.

This clone has more than one count but fewer than ten. Clones were sequenced by immunoSEQ multiplex PCR, and TCRdb holds only the in-frame ones, with some missing. The data hold under 250,000 clones, with about 79% observed a single time. The study drew participants aged about 18 to 89 years from approximately 25 US areas. Cohorts were based on clinical histories the participants reported. There are 12 residues in the CDR3. V trimming: 1 base; J trimming: 12 bases; junction bases outside the gene matches: 5. CDR1 is SQVTM, CDR2 ANQGSEA, per germline. Material for sequencing was PBMCs or T cells enriched from blood (not recorded which). This receptor was identified in an older woman who had recovered from COVID-19. V usage is TRBV29-1 and J usage is TRBJ2-1, with 8 bases that match TRBD1. The CDR3 spells CSVEADRDGQFF. The CDR3 DNA sequence: TGCAGCGTTGAAGCGGACAGGGATGGGCAGTTCTTC.